Detailed here is one T cell receptor beta chain. This clonotype was seen many times. There is no known antigen for this receptor. Base qualities are missing; no much larger clone stands one base away. Every donor in the study was a healthy Caucasian. The study also sequenced three unrelated non-twin adults: a male aged 18 to 29, a male aged 50 to 59 and a female aged 50 to 59. Using Miltenyi CD45RO+ enrichment and human naive T-cell isolation kits, memory (CD45RO+) and naive T cells were isolated from PBMC. CDR1 and CDR2 are read off the germline V gene as SGHVS and FQNEAQ. Cut back by 0 bases and 15 bases, the V and J ends lie 12 bases apart. The CDR3, cysteine through phenylalanine, is 12 amino acids long. The only DNA kept is the CDR3, 36 bases in frame from the first base. The data were obtained in a study of identical twins (dated by TCRdb to about 2016). About the full investigation: The study deep-sequenced TCR alpha and beta repertoires from monozygotic twins, unrelated adults of various ages and cord blood to test whether fetal clonotypes persist. Replicate twin experiments were performed at different times using different library preparation protocols to rule out contamination. Study-wide findings and limitations: In beta out-of-frame sequences, excess twin sharing was weaker, because having fewer shared sequences lowered the signal-to-noise ratio. Conclusions relied on cross-sectional statistical analysis, since the same donors could not be followed over many years. Compared with coincidental sharing between unrelated individuals, out-of-frame TCR alpha sequences shared between twins showed an excess of sequences with low generation probability. Out-of-frame TCR alpha sharing in monozygotic twins was systematically underestimated by recombination models, whereas sharing between unrelated individuals was in agreement with the recombination models. Invariant T cells such as MAIT and iNKT could partly confound zero-insertion analyses, although diverse VJ usage argued against such confounding for most clonotypes. Fewer insertions were carried by abundant cord blood beta clonotypes, a similar but weaker trend appeared in young adult naive repertoires, and no such trend appeared in memory repertoires.

The library was produced with 5' RACE. Instrument on record: Illumina HiSeq 2000. A universal primer binding site was added through template switching, and the final cDNA carried a unique molecular identifier so that TCR cDNA molecules could be counted accurately. Specific primers in the conserved constant-segment region were used to synthesize first-strand cDNA for the TCR alpha and beta chains. To control for contamination, every cDNA library was double barcoded, receiving both a SMART-Mk sample barcode and Illumina barcodes. TruSeq adapter sequences, together with Illumina sample barcodes, were added in two successive PCR steps. The TCR alpha and beta cDNA libraries were sequenced on the Illumina HiSeq platform using custom primers. The study's own analysis went as follows. Raw reads were processed with MiGEC to extract unique molecular identifiers, and MiXCR was used to determine CDR3 positions. Recombination models were inferred per individual with the repgenHMM and IGoR tools using an EM algorithm. The tcR package in R was used for shared clonotype analysis, with sharing normalized by the product of cloneset sizes. To study raw recombination without the effects of thymic and clonal selection, out-of-frame nonproductive sequences were analyzed. TCRdb applied fastp at Q25 and MiXCR to the public reads, then kept only in-frame beta chains. Identical CDR3 protein sequences are pooled into one entry, listed with their most common genes and DNA. These V and J calls rely on TCRdb rather than the paper's analysis. Present in this sample are about 690,000 distinct CDR3 sequences, roughly 6% of which were seen just once. The ten biggest clones cover around 1.9% of the sample.

The V and J segments used are TRBV7-8 and TRBJ2-1; no confident D gene assignment can be made. The sequence came from a man between 18 and 29 years old in good health. The material sequenced was naive T cells sorted from blood. The cell subset or site label, read with the paper, signifies: cells isolated with a human naive T-cell isolation kit. The DNA sequence is given as TGTGCCAGCAGCTTAGCTCAGCTAGTCCCGTTCTTC. Its protein is CASSLAQLVPFF.